A single sample gave rise to the 25 T cell receptor beta chains below, sequenced in a study of regulatory T cells in long-lasting Graves disease. With iRepertoire HTBI primers and Arm-PCR of CDR3 regions, TCR beta libraries were built. TCRdb used MiXCR to reprocess the multiplex PCR reads, holding one entry per CDR3 protein. The repertoire has around 250,000 distinct CDR3 sequences, around 16% of them found once; the top ten carry approximately 20%. The time point: newly diagnosed GD, antithyroid drugs for less than 3 months. RNA from PBMCs was the source of the TCR library. The source was peripheral blood mononuclear cells (PBMCs), collected at new diagnosis, from a patient treated with antithyroid drugs. Receptors were obtained from a female donor with Graves disease.

This clonotype was found once. The rearrangement uses TRBV28 and TRBJ2-7; 8 bases line up with TRBD2. V dropped 8 bases and J dropped 6; count of bases not matched to a gene: 18. From germline, CDR1 is MDHEN and CDR2 SYDVKM. The CDR3 contains 16 residues. Here the CDR3 reads CASAVLAAGVLSEQYF. The CDR3 DNA is TGTGCCAGCGCCGTACTAGCAGCGGGAGTTCTTAGCGAGCAGTACTTC.

The table lists this clonotype with a few counts. The chain couples TRBV14 to TRBJ1-2, with D tentatively TRBD1 (6 bases). The ends were cut back, 1 base at V and 13 bases at J, with 10 bases in the middle. The CDR3 length is 11 residues. Germline CDR1 and CDR2: SGHDN and FVKESK. The CDR3 protein is CASSQGTVCTF. The CDR3 bases are TGTGCCAGCAGCCAAGGGACAGTCTGCACCTTC.

This clonotype was recorded many times. The chain links TRBV10-2 to TRBJ2-1; 12 nucleotides match TRBD2. V shed 1 base and J 4 bases; nucleotides not matched to a gene: 8. Germline loops: CDR1 WSHSY, CDR2 SAAADI. The CDR3 is 18 residues long. CDR3 residues: CASSEWKPGLAGYNEQFF. The DNA for the CDR3 is TGCGCCAGCAGTGAGTGGAAGCCAGGACTAGCGGGATACAATGAGCAGTTCTTC.

This clonotype was observed at least ten times. The rearrangement uses TRBV24-1 and TRBJ2-3, with 10 bases that match TRBD2. Germline V lookup: CDR1 KGHDR, CDR2 SFDVKD. This CDR3 region has 16 residues. Losses at the gene ends were 5 bases for V and 2 bases for J; bases not matched to a gene: 6. The CDR3 loop reads CATSGQREGFTDTQYF. The CDR3 bases are TGTGCCACCAGTGGACAGCGGGAGGGTTTCACAGATACGCAGTATTTT.

This clonotype has a count of ten or more. The chain employs TRBV24-1 and TRBJ1-2, with D possibly matching TRBD1 (5 bases). The CDR3 runs to 15 residues. Germline values: CDR1 KGHDR, CDR2 SFDVKD. V was shortened by 1 base and J by 12 bases, with 20 bases between the two germline ends. CDR3 loop: CATSDLTGQGKGHTF. Written as DNA, the CDR3 is TGTGCCACCAGTGATTTAACCGGTCAGGGCAAAGGCCACACCTTC.

On this clonotype itself: Being one base from a much bigger clone, this may be a read error. The chain combines TRBV7-2 with TRBJ1-2; perhaps TRBD1 as D (6 bases). The CDR3 is made up of 14 amino acids. The germline V gene encodes CDR1 SGHTA and CDR2 FQGNSA. Here the CDR3 DNA reads TGTGCCAGCAACTTAGAGCAGGGGTCTGGTGGCTACACCTTC. Amino acid sequence: CASNLEQGSGGYTF.

This clonotype appeared many times. V and J are TRBV20-1 and TRBJ2-1, with 13 bases matching TRBD2. This CDR3 comprises 14 residues. The V gene end was trimmed by 3 bases and the J gene end by 7 bases; junction bases not matched to a gene: 3. CDR1 and CDR2 (germline): DFQATT, SNEGSKA (reference sequence). The CDR3 coding sequence is TGCAGTGCTAGGGCGGGACTAGCGGGAAATGAGCAGTTCTTC. This translates into CSARAGLAGNEQFF.

This clonotype has a handful of counts. The genes are TRBV7-6 and TRBJ1-4, with 10 bases matching TRBD1. The germline CDR1 and CDR2 sequences are SGHVS and FNYEAQ. With 5 bases clipped from V and 7 bases from J, the junction kept 4 bases outside the gene matches. This CDR3 is built from 14 residues. The CDR3 DNA follows: TGTGCCAGCAGCCTGGGACAGGGGAGTGAAAAACTGTTTTTT. Its translation is CASSLGQGSEKLFF.

This clonotype was counted a few times. The chain links TRBV5-1 to TRBJ2-1, with TRBD2 matching over 11 bases. V shed 2 bases, J shed 4 bases, and the junction held 2 bases outside the gene matches. CDR1 and CDR2 from the germline V gene are SGHRS and YFSETQ. CDR3 size: 15 residues. The CDR3 sequence is CASSLLAGVYNEQFF. The CDR3 bases are TGCGCCAGCAGCTTACTAGCGGGAGTTTACAATGAGCAGTTCTTC.

As for this clonotype: A single base is all that separates this from a far larger clone, so a read error is likely. V and J are TRBV3-1 and TRBJ2-1, with D possibly being TRBD2 (5 bases). The J call is doubtful: the DNA matches TRBJ2-3 better. CDR1 and CDR2 (germline): LGHDT, YNNKEL (reference sequence). The CDR3 spans 15 residues. This CDR3 is CASSLRISSTDAQYF. The CDR3, as DNA: TGTGCCAGCAGCTTACGGATTTCTAGCACAGATGCGCAGTATTTT.

This clonotype was observed at least ten times. The chain employs TRBV6-1 and TRBJ1-2; 11 nucleotides align to TRBD1. V shed 2 bases, J shed 2 bases, and the junction held 7 bases outside the gene matches. The CDR3 is 17 residues long. Germline V gives CDR1 MNHNS, CDR2 SASEGT. The CDR3: CASSELDRGHRNYGYTF. In nucleotides, the CDR3 is TGTGCCAGCAGTGAATTGGACAGGGGGCATCGGAACTATGGCTACACCTTC.

This clonotype was counted many times. The chain carries TRBV6-2 or TRBV6-3 and TRBJ1-1; the D gene is possibly TRBD1 (6 bases). Trimming left V 2 bases short and J 3 bases short, with 13 bases between. Germline CDR1 is MNHEY and CDR2 is SVGEGT. The CDR3 spans 15 residues. CDR3 amino acids: CASSYGGGLYTEAFF. In nucleotides, the CDR3 is TGTGCCAGCAGTTACGGGGGCGGATTATACACTGAAGCTTTCTTT.

This clonotype appeared a single time. The chain carries TRBV12-3 or TRBV12-4 and TRBJ2-1; a weak D match, TRBD2 (5 bases). The CDR3 is 15 amino acids. V lost 1 base and J 8 bases, leaving 15 bases between the germline ends. The CDR3 sequence is CASSLDPGSLDEQFF. The CDR3 DNA is TGTGCCAGCAGTTTAGATCCGGGGTCGTTGGATGAGCAGTTCTTC.

This clonotype appeared many times. V usage is TRBV28 and J usage is TRBJ1-6; a possible D gene is TRBD1 (6 bases). This CDR3 contains 12 residues. Germline V gene sequence: CDR1 MDHEN, CDR2 SYDVKM. Trimming removed 10 bases at V and 10 bases at J, with 14 bases between. This CDR3 is CATRGRDSPLHF. CDR3 in DNA: TGTGCCACCAGGGGTCGGGACTCACCCCTCCACTTT. Together with reference TRBV28 and TRBJ1-6, the CDR3 gives the full variable domain: DVKVTQSSRYLVKRTGEKVFLECVQDMDHENMFWYRQDPGLGLRLIYFSYDVKMKEKGDIPEGYSVSREKKERFSLILESASTNQTSMYLCATRGRDSPLHFGNGTRLTVT.

To note about this clonotype: A read error likely explains this, since a far larger clone differs by one base. The chain joins TRBV7-2 to TRBJ2-7, with D uncertain. The CDR3 spans 11 residues. Germline assignment: CDR1 SGHTA and CDR2 FQGNSA. The CDR3 here is CAGSLVKEQYF. In DNA form, the CDR3 reads TGTGCCGGCAGCTTAGTGAAAGAGCAGTACTTC.

A few counts support this clonotype. This may arise from a read error, as a much more abundant clone is one base away. The J gene is TRBJ1-2, the V gene TRBV12-3 or TRBV12-4; D gene ambiguous. The CDR3 sequence is 13 residues long. DNA for the CDR3: TGTGCCGGCAGTTTGGAGGGAAGCTCGGGCTACACCTTC. Translating gives CAGSLEGSSGYTF.

This clonotype was observed many times. This chain connects TRBV6-2 or TRBV6-3 to TRBJ2-1; D uncertain. Germline CDR1 reads MNHEY; CDR2 reads SVGEGT. The CDR3 sequence is 15 residues long. V lost 4 bases and J lost 4, with 14 bases in between. CDR3 sequence (DNA): TGTGCCAGCAGTTTAAGGACGTACGAGTACAATGAGCAGTTCTTC. Its translation: CASSLRTYEYNEQFF.

This clonotype showed up just a few times. With a much larger clone just one base away, this may be a read error. The V and J genes are TRBV20-1 and TRBJ2-1; TRBD2 matches 8 bases. There are 16 residues in the CDR3. With 0 bases clipped from V and 8 bases from J, the junction kept 12 bases outside the gene matches. Germline-derived CDR1 and CDR2 are DFQATT and SNEGSKA (reference sequence). The CDR3 loop reads CSARDPFSGEYDEQFF. The CDR3, as DNA: TGCAGTGCTAGAGATCCCTTTAGCGGGGAGTACGATGAGCAGTTCTTC.

This clonotype has a count of ten or more. J is TRBJ2-1 and V is TRBV7-2; TRBD2 aligns across 11 bases. V shed 5 bases and J 4 bases; nucleotides not matched to a gene: 4. The CDR3 extends over 15 amino acids. CDR1 is SGHTA and CDR2 is FQGNSA in the germline V gene. In nucleotides, the CDR3 is TGTGCCAGCAGCAAGGGACTAGCGGATTACAATGAGCAGTTCTTC. Its protein is CASSKGLADYNEQFF.

There are many counts of this clonotype. The chain links TRBV2 to TRBJ2-1; TRBD2 aligns across 16 bases. CDR1 is SNHLY, CDR2 FYNNEI, per germline. Losses at the gene ends were 2 bases for V and 7 bases for J; bases not matched to a gene: 5. The CDR3 spans 17 residues. Here the CDR3 reads CASSEIRGLAGGNEQFF. In DNA form, the CDR3 reads TGTGCCAGCAGTGAAATCAGGGGACTAGCGGGAGGGAATGAGCAGTTCTTC.

The chain combines TRBV20-1 with TRBJ1-2, with D uncertain. Germline loops: CDR1 DFQATT, CDR2 SNEGSKA (reference sequence). Trimming stripped 0 bases from V and 6 bases from J, with 17 bases between. The CDR3 covers 15 residues. CDR3 sequence: CSARDRSPKRDGYTF. CDR3 nucleotide sequence: TGCAGTGCTAGAGATCGGAGTCCTAAACGGGATGGCTACACCTTC.

This clonotype was found many times. This chain connects TRBV6-2 or TRBV6-3 to TRBJ2-3; possibly TRBD2 for D (6 bases). Germline V lookup: CDR1 MNHEY, CDR2 SVGEGT. The CDR3 loop spans 13 amino acids. V shed 6 bases and J shed 4 bases, with 11 bases lying between them. CDR3 sequence: CASSSTSPDTQYF. CDR3 in DNA: TGTGCCAGCAGCTCCACTAGCCCAGATACGCAGTATTTT.

In this sample, this clonotype turned up a few times. A much larger clone lies one base from this, so it may be a read error. J is TRBJ2-1 and V is TRBV6-9, with D possibly TRBD2 on 7 matching bases. Germline-derived CDR1 and CDR2 are MNHGY and SVAAGI. The ends were cut back, 3 bases at V and 0 bases at J, with 12 bases in the middle. There are 16 residues in the CDR3. CDR3 DNA sequence: TGTGCCAGCAGTTACTCCGGGGGGCACTCCTACAATGAGCAGTTCTTC. Translation gives CASSYSGGHSYNEQFF.

This clonotype was detected many times. The chain couples TRBV29-1 to TRBJ1-1; D perhaps matches TRBD1 (6 bases). The germline V gene has CDR1 SQVTM and CDR2 ANQGSEA. V was pared by 3 bases and J by 3 bases, with 8 bases between. The CDR3 contains 12 residues. The CDR3 nucleotides read TGCAGCGTTGAGAGGACAGACACTGAAGCTTTCTTT. Translated, it gives CSVERTDTEAFF.

This clonotype was detected many times. The chain has TRBV20-1 and TRBJ2-2, with 10 positions matching TRBD2. CDR1 DFQATT and CDR2 SNEGSKA come from the germline V gene (reference sequence). The CDR3 is made up of 17 amino acids. V gave up 0 bases and J gave up 0 bases; unmatched junction bases: 4. CDR3 DNA: TGCAGTGCTAGAGATGCTAGCGGGGGAACGAACACCGGGGAGCTGTTTTTT. It yields the protein CSARDASGGTNTGELFF.